Below, 14 T cell receptor beta chains from the same sample are listed, as sequenced in a study of blood T cell repertoires in COVID-19. Libraries were prepared by immunoSEQ multiplex PCR; TCRdb keeps only in-frame clonotypes and omits some of them. The data contain about 180,000 clones, about 88% of them singletons. The sequenced sample was PBMCs or T cells enriched from blood (not recorded which). The receptors shown here come from a human donor with acute COVID-19. The donor label of this sample is uncertain.

The chain carries TRBV12-5 and TRBJ1-2; 7 nucleotides line up with TRBD1. Trimming took 0 bases from V and 1 from J; bases not matched to a gene: 5. CDR1 and CDR2 from the germline V gene are LGHNT and FRNRAP. The CDR3 extends over 16 amino acids. The CDR3 bases are TGTGCTAGTGGTTTGGTACGACAGGGAATTAACTATGGCTACACCTTC. It codes for CASGLVRQGINYGYTF.

This chain joins TRBV5-1 and TRBJ2-1, with D uncertain. V was cut by 5 bases and J by 0 bases, with 9 bases left in between. This CDR3 is built from 14 residues. Germline lookup yields CDR1 SGHRS and CDR2 YFSETQ. DNA of the CDR3: TGCGCCAGCAGGACGGAGAGCTCCTACAATGAGCAGTTCTTC. Protein sequence: CASRTESSYNEQFF.

This chain connects TRBV4-3 to TRBJ2-3; 12 positions agree with TRBD2. Germline CDR1 and CDR2: LGHNA and YSLEER. With V trimmed by 3 bases and J by 0 bases, 4 bases remained unmatched. This CDR3 spans 17 amino acids. CDR3 loop: CASSQRTSGASTDTQYF. As DNA, the CDR3 is TGCGCCAGCAGCCAGCGGACTAGCGGGGCTAGCACAGATACGCAGTATTTT.

The rearrangement uses TRBV19 and TRBJ2-3, with D perhaps matching TRBD2 (6 bases). The CDR3 length is 13 residues. Germline CDR1 reads LNHDA; CDR2 reads SQIVND (reference sequence). Trimming shortened V by 5 bases and J by 4 bases, and 10 bases separated the two germline ends. Here the CDR3 reads CASSAWGADTQYF. The CDR3 DNA reads as TGTGCCAGTAGTGCTTGGGGGGCAGATACGCAGTATTTT.

This clone was found a few times. In DNA, the CDR3 is TGTGCCTCTACTAGCGGGGCCTACGAGCAGTACTTC. It translates to CASTSGAYEQYF. The V call is TRBV30, the J call TRBJ2-7; 10 bases are a match to TRBD2. With V trimmed by 7 bases and J by 2 bases, 2 bases remained unmatched. This CDR3 has 12 amino acids. Germline V lookup: CDR1 GTSNPN, CDR2 SVGIG (reference sequence).

The chain combines TRBV18 with TRBJ1-5; TRBD1 agrees at 9 bases. Trimming took 0 bases from V and 4 from J; bases not matched to a gene: 10. Germline values: CDR1 KGHSH, CDR2 LQKENI. This CDR3 comprises 18 residues. CDR3 nucleotide sequence: TGTGCCAGCTCACCACCGGGACAGGGAAAATCCGCTAATCAGCCCCAGCATTTT. Translating it yields CASSPPGQGKSANQPQHF. Variable domain in full (rest from reference TRBV18 and TRBJ1-5): NAGVMQNPRHLVRRRGQEARLRCSPMKGHSHVYWYRQLPEEGLKFMVYLQKENIIDESGMPKERFSAEFPKEGPSILRIQQVVRGDSAAYFCASSPPGQGKSANQPQHFGDGTRLSIL.

The V and J genes are TRBV21-1 and TRBJ1-5. TRBV21-1 is classified as a pseudogene. The CDR3 is made up of 17 amino acids. CDR3 residues: CASSKGCASHSNQPQHF. The CDR3 DNA is TGTGCCAGCAGCAAAGGGTGTGCAAGCCATAGCAATCAGCCCCAGCATTTT.

The CDR3 loop is CASSSAGSEPREQYF. In DNA form, the CDR3 reads TGTGCCAGCTCATCTGCTGGGTCGGAGCCAAGGGAGCAGTACTTC. The rearrangement uses TRBV18 and TRBJ2-7; D gene uncertain. Trimming stripped 5 bases from V and 7 bases from J, with 21 bases between. Looked up from germline, CDR1 is KGHSH and CDR2 is LQKENI. The CDR3 length is 15 residues.

This clone was recorded only once. The genes are TRBV20-1 and TRBJ2-2; TRBD1 might be the D (6 bases). In germline, CDR1 is DFQATT, CDR2 SNEGSKA (reference sequence). With 3 bases removed from V and 4 bases from J, the gap between germline ends came to 9 bases. The CDR3 is 13 residues long. The CDR3 DNA sequence: TGCAGTGCTAGTCAAGGGGGCACCGGGGAGCTGTTTTTT. Its translation: CSASQGGTGELFF.

This clone was seen only once. V usage is TRBV7-9 and J usage is TRBJ2-1; perhaps TRBD2 as D (5 bases). Germline CDR1 is SEHNR and CDR2 is FQNEAQ (reference sequence). The CDR3 is made up of 14 amino acids. V lost 7 bases to trimming and J lost 7 bases, with 17 bases between them. The CDR3 sequence: CASNPPRGWNEQFF. Here the CDR3 DNA reads TGTGCCAGCAACCCTCCACGGGGTTGGAATGAGCAGTTCTTC.

The chain has TRBV11-2 and TRBJ2-2, with D possibly TRBD1 on 7 matching bases. The CDR3 spans 15 residues. Germline-derived CDR1 and CDR2 are SGHAT and FQNNGV. The ends were cut back, 4 bases at V and 3 bases at J, with 12 bases in the middle. The CDR3 loop is CASSSSGGYTGELFF. The CDR3 DNA sequence: TGTGCCAGCAGCTCATCAGGGGGGTACACCGGGGAGCTGTTTTTT.

The chain employs TRBV6-5 and TRBJ1-5; 7 positions agree with TRBD1. CDR3 length: 15 amino acids. Germline CDR1 and CDR2: MNHEY and SVGAGI. The J segment lost 0 bases and the V segment lost 6 bases, leaving 5 bases of the junction unmatched. The CDR3, as DNA: TGTGCCAGCAGCGTGGGGACAGATAGCAATCAGCCCCAGCATTTT. This translates into CASSVGTDSNQPQHF.

The CDR3 DNA sequence: TGTGCCAGTAGCCCCTCCGGGGTGGTGAATGAAAAACTGTTTTTT. Translation: CASSPSGVVNEKLFF. The rearrangement joins TRBV5-4 to TRBJ1-4; D remains ambiguous. The CDR3 consists of 15 residues. The germline V gene has CDR1 SGHNT and CDR2 YYREEE (reference sequence). V shed 8 bases and J shed 5 bases, with 19 bases lying between them. Looking up the rest from reference TRBV5-4 and TRBJ1-4 gives the full variable domain: ETGVTQSPTHLIKTRGQQVTLRCSSQSGHNTVSWYQQALGQGPQFIFQYYREEENGRGNFPPRFSGLQFPNYSSELNVNALELDDSALYLCASSPSGVVNEKLFFGSGTQLSVL.

The rearrangement uses TRBV18 and TRBJ1-5; 7 positions agree with TRBD1. The CDR3 contains 15 residues. Germline loops: CDR1 KGHSH, CDR2 LQKENI. Trimming removed 6 bases from V and 4 bases from J; junction bases left unmatched: 9. The CDR3 sequence: CASSSTGSPNQPQHF. CDR3 nucleotide sequence: TGTGCCAGCTCTTCGACAGGGTCGCCTAATCAGCCCCAGCATTTT.